The T cell receptor (beta chain) under discussion was sequenced for a study of blood T cell repertoires in COVID-19. About the study: Whether acute or convalescent, the COVID-19 samples came from the United States, Italy and Spain. Sample material is recorded as cDNA or gDNA derived from T cells, B-cell-depleted T cells, or PBMCs.

The ends lost 5 bases at V and 8 bases at J; junction bases unmatched: 14. This CDR3 has 17 residues. Germline V CDR1 and CDR2: SGHAT, FQNNGV. Original analysis: Amplifying reference gene primers gave estimates of nucleated cell counts. Only in-frame clones appear in the TCRdb table, and some are missing; sequencing was by immunoSEQ multiplex PCR. Clone size and the V and J calls come from that table; the DNA yielded D and trimming. This table has about 230,000 clones, 70% to 90% appearing once. The source of this sequence is a woman in her seventies with active or convalescent COVID-19. The chain is built from TRBV11-2 and TRBJ1-6, with 8 positions matching TRBD1. Sequences were obtained from peripheral blood. CDR3 in DNA: TGTGCCAGCAGCCATTTACAGGGGGGTAGGTGGTATTCACCCCTCCACTTT. This translates into CASSHLQGGRWYSPLHF.